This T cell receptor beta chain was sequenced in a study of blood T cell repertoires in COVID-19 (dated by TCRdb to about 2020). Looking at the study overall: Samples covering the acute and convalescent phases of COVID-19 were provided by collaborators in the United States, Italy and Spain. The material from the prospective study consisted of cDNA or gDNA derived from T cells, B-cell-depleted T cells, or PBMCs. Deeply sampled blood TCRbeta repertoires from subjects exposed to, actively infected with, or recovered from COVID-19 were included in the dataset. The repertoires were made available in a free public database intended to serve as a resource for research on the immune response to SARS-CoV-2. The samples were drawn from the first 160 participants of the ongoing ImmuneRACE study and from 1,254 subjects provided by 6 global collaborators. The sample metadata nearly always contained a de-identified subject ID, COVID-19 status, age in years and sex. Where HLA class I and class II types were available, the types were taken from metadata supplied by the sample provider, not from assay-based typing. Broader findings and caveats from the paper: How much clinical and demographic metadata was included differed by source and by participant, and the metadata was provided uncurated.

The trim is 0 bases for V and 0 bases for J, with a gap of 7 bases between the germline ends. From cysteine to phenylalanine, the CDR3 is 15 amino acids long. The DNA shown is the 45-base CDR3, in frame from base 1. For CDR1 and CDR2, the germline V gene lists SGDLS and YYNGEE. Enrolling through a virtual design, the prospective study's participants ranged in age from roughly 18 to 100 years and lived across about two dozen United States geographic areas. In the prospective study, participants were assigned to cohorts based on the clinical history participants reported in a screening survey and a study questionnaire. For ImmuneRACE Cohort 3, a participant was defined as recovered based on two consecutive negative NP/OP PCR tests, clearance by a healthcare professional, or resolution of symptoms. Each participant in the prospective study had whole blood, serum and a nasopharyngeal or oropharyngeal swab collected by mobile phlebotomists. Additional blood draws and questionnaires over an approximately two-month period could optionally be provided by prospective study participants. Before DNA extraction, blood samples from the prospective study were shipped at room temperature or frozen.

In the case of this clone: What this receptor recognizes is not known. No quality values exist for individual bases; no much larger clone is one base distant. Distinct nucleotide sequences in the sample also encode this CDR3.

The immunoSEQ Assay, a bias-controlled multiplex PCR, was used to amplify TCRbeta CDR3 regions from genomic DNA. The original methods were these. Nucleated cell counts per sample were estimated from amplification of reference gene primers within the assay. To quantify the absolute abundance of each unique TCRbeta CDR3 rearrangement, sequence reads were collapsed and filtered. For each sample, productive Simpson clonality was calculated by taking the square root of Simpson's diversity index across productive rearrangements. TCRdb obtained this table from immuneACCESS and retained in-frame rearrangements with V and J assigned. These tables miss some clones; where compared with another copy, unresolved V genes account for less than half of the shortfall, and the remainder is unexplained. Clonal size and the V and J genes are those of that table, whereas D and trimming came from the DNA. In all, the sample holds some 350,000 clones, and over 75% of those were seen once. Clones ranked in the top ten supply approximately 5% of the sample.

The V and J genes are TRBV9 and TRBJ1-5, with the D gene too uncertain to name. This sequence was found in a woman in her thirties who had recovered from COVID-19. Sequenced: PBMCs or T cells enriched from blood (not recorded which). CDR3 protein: CASSVGQYSNQPQHF. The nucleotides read TGTGCCAGCAGCGTAGGCCAGTATAGCAATCAGCCCCAGCATTTT. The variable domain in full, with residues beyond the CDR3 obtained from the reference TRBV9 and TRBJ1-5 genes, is DSGVTQTPKHLITATGQRVTLRCSPRSGDLSVYWYQQSLDQGLQFLIQYYNGEERAKGNILERFSAQQFPDLHSELNLSSLELGDSALYFCASSVGQYSNQPQHFGDGTRLSIL.